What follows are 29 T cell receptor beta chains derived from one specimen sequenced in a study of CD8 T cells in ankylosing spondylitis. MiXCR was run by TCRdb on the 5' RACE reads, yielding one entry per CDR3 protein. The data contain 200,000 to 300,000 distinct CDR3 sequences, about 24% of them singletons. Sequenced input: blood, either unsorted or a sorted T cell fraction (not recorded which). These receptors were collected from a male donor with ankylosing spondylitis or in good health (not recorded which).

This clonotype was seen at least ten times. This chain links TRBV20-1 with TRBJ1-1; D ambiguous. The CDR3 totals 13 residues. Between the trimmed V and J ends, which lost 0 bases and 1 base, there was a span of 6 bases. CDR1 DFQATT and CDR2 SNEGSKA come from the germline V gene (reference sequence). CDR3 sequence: CSARESQNTEAFF. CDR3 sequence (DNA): TGCAGTGCTAGAGAGAGCCAGAACACTGAAGCTTTCTTT.

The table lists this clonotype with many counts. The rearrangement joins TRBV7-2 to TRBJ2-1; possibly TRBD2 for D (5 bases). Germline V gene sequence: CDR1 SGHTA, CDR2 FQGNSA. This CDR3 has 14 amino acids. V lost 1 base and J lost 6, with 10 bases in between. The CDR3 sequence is CASSLVEGSNEQFF. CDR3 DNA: TGTGCCAGCAGCTTAGTAGAGGGTTCCAATGAGCAGTTCTTC.

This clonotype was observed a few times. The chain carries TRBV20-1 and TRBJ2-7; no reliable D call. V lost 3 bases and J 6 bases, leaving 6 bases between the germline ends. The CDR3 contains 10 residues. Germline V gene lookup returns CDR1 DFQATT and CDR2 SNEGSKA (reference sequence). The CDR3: CSARGAEQYF. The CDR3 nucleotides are TGCAGTGCTAGGGGCGCCGAGCAGTACTTC.

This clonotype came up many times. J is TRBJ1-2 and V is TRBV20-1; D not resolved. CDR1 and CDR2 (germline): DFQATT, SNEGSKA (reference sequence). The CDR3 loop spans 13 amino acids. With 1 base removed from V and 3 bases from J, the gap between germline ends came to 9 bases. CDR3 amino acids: CSARGPRDYGYTF. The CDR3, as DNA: TGCAGTGCTAGAGGCCCAAGGGACTATGGCTACACCTTC.

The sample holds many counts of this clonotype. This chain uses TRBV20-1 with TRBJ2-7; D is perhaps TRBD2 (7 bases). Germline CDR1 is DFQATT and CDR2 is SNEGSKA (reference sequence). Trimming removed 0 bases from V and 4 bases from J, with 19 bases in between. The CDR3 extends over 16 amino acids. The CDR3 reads CSARDTGGHTPYEQYF. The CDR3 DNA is TGCAGTGCTAGAGATACCGGGGGGCACACCCCATACGAGCAGTACTTC.

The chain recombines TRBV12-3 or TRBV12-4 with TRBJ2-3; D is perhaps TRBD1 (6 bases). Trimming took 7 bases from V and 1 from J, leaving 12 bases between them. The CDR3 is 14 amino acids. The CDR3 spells CASTARTGTDTQYF. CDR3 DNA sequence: TGTGCCAGCACCGCACGGACAGGCACAGATACGCAGTATTTT.

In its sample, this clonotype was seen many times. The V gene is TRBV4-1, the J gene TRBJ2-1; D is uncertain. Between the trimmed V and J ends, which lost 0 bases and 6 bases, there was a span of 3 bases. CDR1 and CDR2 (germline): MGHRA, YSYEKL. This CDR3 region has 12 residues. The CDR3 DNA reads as TGCGCCAGCAGCCAAGAATCCAATGAGCAGTTCTTC. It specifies CASSQESNEQFF.

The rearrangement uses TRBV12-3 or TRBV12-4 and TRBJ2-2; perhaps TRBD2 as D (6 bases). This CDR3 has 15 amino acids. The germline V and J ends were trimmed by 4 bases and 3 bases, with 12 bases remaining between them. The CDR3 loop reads CASSWDSQYTGELFF. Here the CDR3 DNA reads TGTGCCAGCAGTTGGGACTCCCAGTACACCGGGGAGCTGTTTTTT.

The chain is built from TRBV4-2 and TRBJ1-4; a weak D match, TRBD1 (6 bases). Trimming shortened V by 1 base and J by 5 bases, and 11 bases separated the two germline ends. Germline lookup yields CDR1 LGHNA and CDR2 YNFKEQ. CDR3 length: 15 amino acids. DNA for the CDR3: TGTGCCAGCAGCCAAGTTGGAGGGGGAAATGAAAAACTGTTTTTT. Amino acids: CASSQVGGGNEKLFF.

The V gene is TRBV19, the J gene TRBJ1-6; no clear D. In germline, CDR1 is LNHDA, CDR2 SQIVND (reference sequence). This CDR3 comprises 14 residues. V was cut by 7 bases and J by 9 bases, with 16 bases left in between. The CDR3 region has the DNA TGTGCCAGTACCACCGGACGGGATACTTCACCCCTCCACTTT. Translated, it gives CASTTGRDTSPLHF. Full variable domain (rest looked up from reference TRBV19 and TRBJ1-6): DGGITQSPKYLFRKEGQNVTLSCEQNLNHDAMYWYRQDPGQGLRLIYYSQIVNDFQKGDIAEGYSVSREKKESFPLTVTSAQKNPTAFYLCASTTGRDTSPLHFGNGTRLTVT.

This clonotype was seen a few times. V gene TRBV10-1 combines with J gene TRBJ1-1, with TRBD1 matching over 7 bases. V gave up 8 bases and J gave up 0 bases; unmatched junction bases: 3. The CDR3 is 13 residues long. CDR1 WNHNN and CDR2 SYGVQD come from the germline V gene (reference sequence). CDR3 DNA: TGCGCCAGCCGGACAGGAGTGAACACTGAAGCTTTCTTT. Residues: CASRTGVNTEAFF.

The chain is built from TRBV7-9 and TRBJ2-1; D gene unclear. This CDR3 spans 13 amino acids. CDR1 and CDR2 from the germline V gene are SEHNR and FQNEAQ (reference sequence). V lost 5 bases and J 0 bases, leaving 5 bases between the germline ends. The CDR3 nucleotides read TGTGCCAGCAGCAAAAGCTCCTACAATGAGCAGTTCTTC. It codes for CASSKSSYNEQFF.

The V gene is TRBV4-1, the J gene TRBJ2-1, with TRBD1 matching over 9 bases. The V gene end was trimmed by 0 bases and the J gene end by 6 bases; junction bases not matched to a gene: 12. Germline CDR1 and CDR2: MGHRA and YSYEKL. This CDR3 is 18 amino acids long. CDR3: CASSQDSRPGTGSNEQFF. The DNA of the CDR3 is TGCGCCAGCAGCCAAGACAGCCGGCCGGGGACAGGGTCCAATGAGCAGTTCTTC.

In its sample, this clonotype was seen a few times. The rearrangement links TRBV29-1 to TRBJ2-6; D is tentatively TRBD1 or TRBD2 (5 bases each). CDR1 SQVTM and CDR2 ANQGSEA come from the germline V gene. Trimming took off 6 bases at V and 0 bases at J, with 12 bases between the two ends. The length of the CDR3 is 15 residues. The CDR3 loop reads CSVGFGTSGANVLTF. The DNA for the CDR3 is TGCAGCGTCGGTTTTGGGACCTCTGGGGCCAACGTCCTGACTTTC.

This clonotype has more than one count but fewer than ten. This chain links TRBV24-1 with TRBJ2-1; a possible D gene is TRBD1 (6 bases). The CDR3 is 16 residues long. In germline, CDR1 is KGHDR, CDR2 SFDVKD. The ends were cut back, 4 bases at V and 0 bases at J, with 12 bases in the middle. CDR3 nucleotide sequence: TGTGCCACCAGTGACCCTGGGACAAACTCCTACAATGAGCAGTTCTTC. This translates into CATSDPGTNSYNEQFF.

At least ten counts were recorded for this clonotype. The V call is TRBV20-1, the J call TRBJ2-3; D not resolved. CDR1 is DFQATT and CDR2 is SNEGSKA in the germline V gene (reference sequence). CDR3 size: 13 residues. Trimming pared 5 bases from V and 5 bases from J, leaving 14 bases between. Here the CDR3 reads CSAWAAWGDTQYF. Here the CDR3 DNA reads TGCAGTGCTTGGGCGGCGTGGGGAGATACGCAGTATTTT.

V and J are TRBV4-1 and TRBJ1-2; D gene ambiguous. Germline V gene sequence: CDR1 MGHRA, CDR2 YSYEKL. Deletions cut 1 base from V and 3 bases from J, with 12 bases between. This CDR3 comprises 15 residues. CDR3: CASSQVSRRDYGYTF. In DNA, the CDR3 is TGCGCCAGCAGCCAAGTTTCCAGACGAGACTATGGCTACACCTTC.

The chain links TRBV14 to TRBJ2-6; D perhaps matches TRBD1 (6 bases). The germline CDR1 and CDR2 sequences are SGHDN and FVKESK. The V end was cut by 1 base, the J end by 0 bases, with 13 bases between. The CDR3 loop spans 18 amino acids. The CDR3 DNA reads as TGTGCCAGCAGCCAAGCTCAGGGGCTTAGCTCTGGGGCCAACGTCCTGACTTTC. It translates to CASSQAQGLSSGANVLTF.

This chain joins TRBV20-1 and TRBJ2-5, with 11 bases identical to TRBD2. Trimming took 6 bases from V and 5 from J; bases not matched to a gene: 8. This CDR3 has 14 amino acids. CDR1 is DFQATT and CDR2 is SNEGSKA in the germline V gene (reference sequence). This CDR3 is CSAAPASGGETQYF. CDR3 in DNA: TGCAGTGCCGCCCCGGCTAGCGGGGGGGAGACCCAGTACTTC.

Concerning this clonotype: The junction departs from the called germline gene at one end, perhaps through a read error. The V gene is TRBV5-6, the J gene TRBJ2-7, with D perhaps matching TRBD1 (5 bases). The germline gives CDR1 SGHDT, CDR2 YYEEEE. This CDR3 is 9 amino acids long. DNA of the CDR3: TGTGCCAGCAGCAACGAAGGGGACTTC. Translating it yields CASSNEGDF.

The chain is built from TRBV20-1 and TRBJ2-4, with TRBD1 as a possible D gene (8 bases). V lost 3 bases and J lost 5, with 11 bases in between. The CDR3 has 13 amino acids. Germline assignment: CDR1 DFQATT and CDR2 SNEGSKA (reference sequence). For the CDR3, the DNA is TGCAGTGCTAGTACAGGGGGGGAAAACATTCAGTACTTC. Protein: CSASTGGENIQYF.

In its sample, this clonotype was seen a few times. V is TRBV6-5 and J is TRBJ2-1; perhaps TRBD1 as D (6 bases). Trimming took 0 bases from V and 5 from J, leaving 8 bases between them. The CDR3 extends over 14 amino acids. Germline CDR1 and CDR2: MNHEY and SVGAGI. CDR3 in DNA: TGTGCCAGCAGTTACTCACAGGGTGACAATGAGCAGTTCTTC. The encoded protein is CASSYSQGDNEQFF.

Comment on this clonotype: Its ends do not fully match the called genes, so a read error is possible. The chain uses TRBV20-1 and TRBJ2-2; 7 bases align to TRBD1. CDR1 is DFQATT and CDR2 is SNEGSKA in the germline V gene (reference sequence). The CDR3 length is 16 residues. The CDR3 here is CSAPPGQHWSTGELFF. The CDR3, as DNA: TGCAGTGCTCCTCCGGGACAGCACTGGAGCACCGGGGAGCTGTTCTTT.

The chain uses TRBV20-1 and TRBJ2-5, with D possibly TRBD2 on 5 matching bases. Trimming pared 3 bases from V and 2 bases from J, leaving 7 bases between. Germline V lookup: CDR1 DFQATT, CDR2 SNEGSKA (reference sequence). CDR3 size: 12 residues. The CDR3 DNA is TGCAGTGCTAGGTCGGGGCAAGAGACCCAGTACTTC. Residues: CSARSGQETQYF.

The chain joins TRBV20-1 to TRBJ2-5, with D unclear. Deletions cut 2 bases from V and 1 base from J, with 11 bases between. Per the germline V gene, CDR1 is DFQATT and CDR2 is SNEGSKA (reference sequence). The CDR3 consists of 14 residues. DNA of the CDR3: TGCAGTGCTAGAAAAGCGCTCACCCAAGAGACCCAGTACTTC. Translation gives CSARKALTQETQYF.

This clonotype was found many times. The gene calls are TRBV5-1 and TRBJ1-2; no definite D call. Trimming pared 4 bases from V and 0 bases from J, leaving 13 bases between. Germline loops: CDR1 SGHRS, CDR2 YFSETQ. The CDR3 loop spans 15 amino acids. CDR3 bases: TGCGCCAGCAGCACCGTGGGTTCCTCTAACTATGGCTACACCTTC. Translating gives CASSTVGSSNYGYTF.

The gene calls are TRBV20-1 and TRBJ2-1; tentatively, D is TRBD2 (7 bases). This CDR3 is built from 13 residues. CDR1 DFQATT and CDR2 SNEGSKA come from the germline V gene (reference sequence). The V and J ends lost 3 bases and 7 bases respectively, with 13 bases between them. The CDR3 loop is CSARWGGLNEQFF. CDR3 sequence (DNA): TGCAGTGCTAGGTGGGGGGGCCTTAATGAGCAGTTCTTC.

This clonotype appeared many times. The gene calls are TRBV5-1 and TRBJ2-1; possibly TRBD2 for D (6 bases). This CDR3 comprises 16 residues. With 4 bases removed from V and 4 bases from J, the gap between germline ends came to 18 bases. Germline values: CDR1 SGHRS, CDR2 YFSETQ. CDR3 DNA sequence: TGCGCCAGCAGCCCGATCAACGGGGGTGATTACAATGAGCAGTTCTTC. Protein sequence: CASSPINGGDYNEQFF.

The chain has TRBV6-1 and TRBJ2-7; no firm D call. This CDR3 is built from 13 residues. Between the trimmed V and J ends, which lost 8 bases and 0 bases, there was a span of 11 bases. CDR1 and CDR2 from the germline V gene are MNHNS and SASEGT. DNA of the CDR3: TGTGCCAGCTTAGATTCCAGCTCCTACGAGCAGTACTTC. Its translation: CASLDSSSYEQYF.